Below are 12 T cell receptor beta chains sequenced from a single sample in a study of T cell responses to AZD1222 COVID-19 vaccine. The repertoire was sequenced with immunoSEQ multiplex PCR; TCRdb's copy has only in-frame clones and lacks some. The sample lists approximately 140,000 clones, more than 70% occurring once. The material was peripheral blood, obtained on day 0 of AZD1222 vaccination. Source of these receptors: an adult in good health.

V usage is TRBV5-8 and J usage is TRBJ1-2; D call uncertain. Germline loops: CDR1 SGHTS, CDR2 YDEGEE. The germline V and J ends were trimmed by 3 bases and 7 bases, with 7 bases remaining between them. This CDR3 region has 11 residues. DNA of the CDR3: TGTGCCAGCAGCTGGGTGGGTGGCTACACCTTC. Translation gives CASSWVGGYTF.

This chain uses TRBV7-3 with TRBJ2-5; D is possibly TRBD2 (7 bases). Looked up from germline, CDR1 is SGHTA and CDR2 is FQGTGA. Trimming removed 1 base from V and 4 bases from J, with 16 bases in between. The CDR3 has 16 amino acids. CDR3 in amino acids: CASSLNGGASGETQYF. CDR3 nucleotide sequence: TGTGCCAGCAGCTTAAATGGGGGGGCCAGTGGAGAGACCCAGTACTTC.

This clone was detected a few times. The rearrangement uses TRBV6-4 and TRBJ1-2; no clear D. CDR1 is MRHNA and CDR2 is SNTAGT in the germline V gene. The CDR3 is made up of 15 amino acids. Deletions cut 6 bases from V and 0 bases from J, with 14 bases between. This CDR3 reads CASRKGSQANYGYTF. DNA of the CDR3: TGTGCCAGCAGAAAAGGGTCCCAAGCTAACTATGGCTACACCTTC.

This chain links TRBV5-1 with TRBJ2-7; TRBD1 is a possible D gene (6 bases). The V and J ends lost 4 bases and 6 bases respectively, with 14 bases between them. There are 13 residues in the CDR3. Germline V gives CDR1 SGHRS, CDR2 YFSETQ. The CDR3 DNA reads as TGCGCCAGCAGCCTCGGACAGAGTGGCGAGCAGTACTTC. Protein sequence: CASSLGQSGEQYF.

The genes are TRBV5-1 and TRBJ2-2, with D possibly TRBD1 on 5 matching bases. The length of the CDR3 is 14 residues. V was clipped by 4 bases and J by 1 base, with 8 bases between them. Germline CDR1 and CDR2: SGHRS and YFSETQ. The CDR3 loop is CASSPQGNTGELFF. In DNA, the CDR3 is TGCGCCAGCAGCCCCCAGGGGAACACCGGGGAGCTGTTTTTT.

The gene calls are TRBV4-1 and TRBJ2-3; 9 positions match TRBD1. Germline CDR1 MGHRA, CDR2 YSYEKL. After removal of 1 base from V and 4 bases from J, the junction contained 9 bases not matched to a gene. This CDR3 has 17 residues. The CDR3 DNA reads as TGCGCCAGCAGCCAAGTCCCCGGGGGACAGGGTCCAGATACGCAGTATTTT. Encoded protein: CASSQVPGGQGPDTQYF.

This chain links TRBV24-1 with TRBJ2-3; 14 bases map to TRBD2. This CDR3 region has 18 residues. Germline lookup yields CDR1 KGHDR and CDR2 SFDVKD. After removal of 6 bases from V and 2 bases from J, the junction contained 9 bases not matched to a gene. The CDR3 spells CATSPAPGLAGDTDTQYF. In DNA, the CDR3 is TGTGCCACCAGTCCCGCCCCGGGACTAGCGGGGGACACAGATACGCAGTATTTT.

The J gene is TRBJ2-7, the V gene TRBV5-4, with 12 bases lining up with TRBD1. V gave up 3 bases and J gave up 5 bases; unmatched junction bases: 9. The CDR3 has 16 residues. Germline CDR1 reads SGHNT; CDR2 reads YYREEE (reference sequence). The CDR3 loop reads CASSSRLGTGGNEQYF. CDR3 in DNA: TGTGCCAGCAGCTCGCGACTTGGGACAGGGGGCAACGAGCAGTACTTC.

This chain joins TRBV19 and TRBJ2-3; D call uncertain. With 1 base removed from V and 3 bases from J, the gap between germline ends came to 8 bases. Germline CDR1 LNHDA, CDR2 SQIVND (reference sequence). CDR3 size: 14 residues. The CDR3 loop is CASSIGRTTDTQYF. For the CDR3, the DNA is TGTGCCAGTAGTATAGGTAGAACGACAGATACGCAGTATTTT.

The chain has TRBV7-2 and TRBJ1-6; D might be TRBD1 (6 bases). The CDR3 sequence is 15 residues long. Trimming took off 0 bases at V and 7 bases at J, with 10 bases between the two ends. CDR1 and CDR2 from the germline V gene are SGHTA and FQGNSA. This CDR3 reads CASSLAQGWNSPLHF. The CDR3 nucleotides are TGTGCCAGCAGCTTAGCGCAGGGGTGGAATTCACCCCTCCACTTT.

The chain employs TRBV30 and TRBJ2-1; D gene ambiguous. The V gene's germline CDR1 is GTSNPN and CDR2 SVGIG (reference sequence). CDR3 length equals 12 residues. Between the trimmed V and J ends, which lost 5 bases and 6 bases, there was a span of 11 bases. CDR3 coding DNA: TGTGCCTGGGACCTCAGAGTCAATGAGCAGTTCTTC. Translated: CAWDLRVNEQFF.

This chain links TRBV28 with TRBJ1-6; tentatively, D is TRBD1 (5 bases). This CDR3 comprises 16 residues. V shed 3 bases and J shed 6 bases, with 15 bases lying between them. From germline, CDR1 is MDHEN and CDR2 SYDVKM. CDR3: CASSFGWRGVNSPLHF. The CDR3 region has the DNA TGTGCCAGCAGTTTTGGATGGAGAGGGGTTAATTCACCCCTCCACTTT.